Listed here are 10 T cell receptor beta chains from one sample, sequenced in a study of T cell repertoires in cytomegalovirus infection (dated by TCRdb to the late 2010s). Sequenced using an Illumina HiSeq 1500. TCRdb trimmed the raw reads at Q25, called clones with MiXCR and kept productive beta chains. Entries are consolidated by CDR3 protein sequence, retaining the most common genes and DNA. The sample has under 200,000 distinct CDR3 sequences on record, about a tenth of them singletons. The ten largest clonotypes hold approximately 4.3% of the sample. Sample: PBMCs. The source of these receptors is a human donor in good health (CMV status not recorded). Some clones in this sample may be carry-over from other donors' samples.

The sample holds a few counts of this clonotype. The V gene is TRBV28, the J gene TRBJ1-3; TRBD1 might be the D (6 bases). Germline CDR1 MDHEN, CDR2 SYDVKM. This CDR3 has 17 amino acids. Trimming left V 2 bases short and J 2 bases short, with 16 bases between. Here the CDR3 DNA reads TGTGCCAGCAGTTTAAGGAGGGGGAAGGTGACTGGAAACACCATATATTTT. Residues: CASSLRRGKVTGNTIYF.

The rearrangement uses TRBV30 and TRBJ2-3; 7 positions agree with TRBD2. Germline V gene data show CDR1 as GTSNPN and CDR2 as SVGIG (reference sequence). Trimming removed 8 bases from V and 1 base from J; junction bases left unmatched: 6. There are 13 residues in the CDR3. The CDR3, as DNA: TGTGCCACCGGGGGGTGGGGCACAGATACGCAGTATTTT. This sequence encodes CATGGWGTDTQYF. Full variable domain (remainder filled in from reference TRBV30 and TRBJ2-3): SQTIHQWPATLVQPVGSPLSLECTVEGTSNPNLYWYRQAAGRGLQLLFYSVGIGQISSEVPQNLSASRPQDRQFILSSKKLLLSDSGFYLCATGGWGTDTQYFGPGTRLTVL.

This clonotype has at least ten counts. This chain connects TRBV7-9 to TRBJ1-1, with TRBD1 as a possible D gene (6 bases). The CDR3 is made up of 16 amino acids. The V gene's germline CDR1 is SEHNR and CDR2 FQNEAQ (reference sequence). V gave up 5 bases and J gave up 4 bases, with 20 bases separating them. The CDR3 DNA reads as TGTGCCAGCAGCCAGGGACAAACAGCCGTCGGCACTGAAGCTTTCTTT. Residues: CASSQGQTAVGTEAFF.

This clonotype has just a few counts. The V gene is TRBV20-1, the J gene TRBJ2-1; weak D call: TRBD2 (6 bases). Per germline, CDR1 DFQATT and CDR2 SNEGSKA (reference sequence). The CDR3 sequence is 14 residues long. Trimming stripped 6 bases from V and 5 bases from J, with 17 bases between. The CDR3: CSARRASANNEQFF. The CDR3 DNA sequence: TGCAGTGCAAGGAGGGCTAGCGCGAACAATGAGCAGTTCTTC.

This clonotype was seen at least ten times. The V call is TRBV7-2, the J call TRBJ2-7; 11 bases fit TRBD2. Germline CDR1 reads SGHTA; CDR2 reads FQGNSA. After removal of 5 bases from V and 1 base from J, the junction contained 13 bases not matched to a gene. There are 18 residues in the CDR3. DNA of the CDR3: TGTGCCAGCAGCCCACCCCGGCTAGCGGGAGGTTTGTCCTACGAGCAGTACTTC. This gives the protein CASSPPRLAGGLSYEQYF.

This clonotype has a handful of counts. The CDR3 coding sequence is TGCAGTGCGCCTAACAGGGACGGCTACACCTTC. It yields the protein CSAPNRDGYTF. This chain connects TRBV20-1 to TRBJ1-2; perhaps TRBD1 as D (6 bases). V lost 6 bases to trimming and J lost 8 bases, with 13 bases between them. CDR1 and CDR2 from the germline V gene are DFQATT and SNEGSKA (reference sequence). The CDR3 consists of 11 residues.

This clonotype appeared many times. V usage is TRBV7-2 and J usage is TRBJ2-5; 9 bases map to TRBD2. V lost 1 base, J lost 4 bases, and 4 bases stayed unmatched. The CDR3 is 15 residues long. Germline CDR1 and CDR2: SGHTA and FQGNSA. This CDR3 reads CASSLVAGVRETQYF. CDR3 coding DNA: TGTGCCAGCAGCTTAGTAGCGGGAGTCCGAGAGACCCAGTACTTC.

There are a few counts of this clonotype. The chain is built from TRBV7-9 and TRBJ2-1, with D perhaps TRBD2 (6 bases). In germline, CDR1 is SEHNR, CDR2 FQNEAQ (reference sequence). CDR3 size: 15 residues. The V gene lost 5 bases and the J gene lost 3 bases, with 14 bases spanning the gap. CDR3 sequence: CASSAGTSLYNEQFF. CDR3 in DNA: TGTGCCAGCAGCGCCGGGACTTCACTCTACAATGAGCAGTTCTTC.

This clonotype has a handful of counts. V usage is TRBV11-3 and J usage is TRBJ2-1; no firm D call. Trimming took 5 bases from V and 7 from J, leaving 15 bases between them. Germline V gene sequence: CDR1 SGHNT, CDR2 YENEEA. The CDR3 runs 14 residues. In nucleotides, the CDR3 is TGTGCCAGCAGCCCAGAGACTGCGGTTAATGAGCAGTTCTTC. Its translation: CASSPETAVNEQFF.

This clonotype was seen a handful of times. The chain is built from TRBV6-2 or TRBV6-3 and TRBJ2-4, with D possibly matching TRBD1 (5 bases). CDR1 is MNHEY, CDR2 SVGEGT, per germline. With 2 bases removed from V and 2 bases from J, the gap between germline ends came to 13 bases. The CDR3 is 16 residues long. The CDR3 protein is CASSYGAVGSKNIQYF. In DNA, the CDR3 is TGTGCCAGCAGTTACGGGGCGGTCGGGTCCAAAAACATTCAGTACTTC.